A few counts support the clone carrying this TCR beta chain. Its target is not known. From the reads, TCRdb called clonotypes with MiXCR, one entry per CDR3 protein. The sample lists about 890,000 distinct CDR3 sequences; approximately 32% were seen once. This entry is derived from a study of T cell repertoires in cytomegalovirus infection. About the study: Public signatures in TCR beta pointed to CMV infection and matching HLA type. Study-level points and caveats: HLA-C-restricted CMV clonotypes gave the most frequent clonotype in two of eight donors. Accumulated public TCR beta family frequency recognized individuals carrying CMV together with the relevant HLA.

The ends were cut back, 3 bases at V and 2 bases at J, with 17 bases in the middle. CDR3 length: 16 amino acids. Germline CDR1 reads SGHTS; CDR2 reads YDEGEE. The chain links TRBV5-8 to TRBJ1-1; D unresolved. The TCR sequence derives from a human donor in good health (CMV status not recorded). Some clones in this sample may be carry-over from other donors' samples. The material was cultured CD8+ T cells from PBMCs, obtained from culture after CMV antigen stimulation. CDR3 sequence (DNA): TGTGCCAGCAGCTCTGAACCGGATCGAGTAAACACTGAAGCTTTCTTT. This gives the protein CASSSEPDRVNTEAFF.